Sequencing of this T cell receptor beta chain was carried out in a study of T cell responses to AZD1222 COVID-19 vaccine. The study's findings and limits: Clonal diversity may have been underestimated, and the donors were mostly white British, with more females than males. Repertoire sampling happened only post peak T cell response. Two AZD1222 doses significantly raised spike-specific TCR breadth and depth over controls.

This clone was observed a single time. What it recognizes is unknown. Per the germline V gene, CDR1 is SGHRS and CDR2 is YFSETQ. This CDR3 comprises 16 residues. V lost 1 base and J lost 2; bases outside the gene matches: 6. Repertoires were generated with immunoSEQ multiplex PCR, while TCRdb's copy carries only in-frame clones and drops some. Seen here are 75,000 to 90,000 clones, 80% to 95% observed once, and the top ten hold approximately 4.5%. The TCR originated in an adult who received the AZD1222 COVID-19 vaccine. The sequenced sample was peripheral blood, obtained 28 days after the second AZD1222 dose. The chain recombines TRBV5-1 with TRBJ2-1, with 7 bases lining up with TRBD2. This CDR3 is CASSLSGDGTYNEQFF. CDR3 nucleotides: TGCGCCAGCAGCTTGAGCGGGGACGGGACCTACAATGAGCAGTTCTTC.